This T cell receptor beta chain was documented in a study of CD8 T cells in ankylosing spondylitis. Deletions cut 1 base from V and 5 bases from J, with 14 bases between. The CDR3 spans 15 residues. CDR1 and CDR2 from the germline V gene are SGHVS and FQNEAQ. This clonotype was seen a few times. Its antigen is not known. Study-level results: Characteristic, it appeared, of ankylosing spondylitis blood was a TCR beta motif of roughly eight highly homologous variants.

TCRdb independently ran MiXCR on the 5' RACE reads; one entry per CDR3 protein. The profile shows about 500,000 distinct CDR3 sequences, roughly 13% of them singletons. This sequence originates from a male donor with ankylosing spondylitis. The chain is built from TRBV7-8 and TRBJ2-5; TRBD1 is a possible D gene (6 bases). Sequencing was performed on blood, either unsorted or a sorted T cell fraction (not recorded which). The chain's CDR3 is CASSLGGPSWETQYF. CDR3 coding DNA: TGTGCCAGCAGCTTAGGGGGGCCCAGCTGGGAGACCCAGTACTTC.